This T cell receptor beta chain comes out of a study of T cells of healthy individuals. This clonotype was detected ten times or more. Via MiXCR, TCRdb re-called the 5' RACE reads, giving one row per CDR3 protein. Of 55,000 to 65,000 distinct CDR3 sequences listed, 15% to 20% are singletons. CDR3 length equals 14 residues. The germline V and J ends were trimmed by 5 bases and 2 bases, with 12 bases remaining between them. The V and J genes are TRBV12-3 or TRBV12-4 and TRBJ1-1; unclear D gene. This TCR derives from a human donor in good health. Here the CDR3 reads CASSPLSINTEAFF. CDR3 sequence (DNA): TGTGCCAGCAGTCCTCTGAGCATTAACACTGAAGCTTTCTTT.